These 14 T cell receptor beta chains share one sample of origin, sequenced in a study of shared clonotypes between healthy human individuals. Data came from immunoSEQ multiplex PCR; TCRdb stores just in-frame clones and leaves some out. The sample lists around 600,000 clones; nearly 98% were seen once. CD45RO-negative cells were positively selected for CCR7, leaving out terminally differentiated effector memory CD45RA+ cells. The source material was naive CD8+ T cells sorted from blood. These TCRs come from a man in his thirties or forties in good health.

The chain links TRBV4-1 to TRBJ1-3; 7 positions agree with TRBD1. Germline CDR1 and CDR2: MGHRA and YSYEKL. V gave up 2 bases and J gave up 0 bases; unmatched junction bases: 1. The CDR3 is 15 residues long. The CDR3 region has the DNA TGCGCCAGCAGCCAAACAGGGGCCTCTGGAAACACCATATATTTT. This translates into CASSQTGASGNTIYF.

This chain joins TRBV13 and TRBJ2-1; D is unclear. The germline V and J ends were trimmed by 5 bases and 3 bases, with 14 bases remaining between them. Germline V CDR1 and CDR2: PRHDT, FYEKMQ (reference sequence). The CDR3 is made up of 15 amino acids. The CDR3 DNA reads TGTGCCAGCAGCCCCAGTGGGCCCTTCTACAATGAGCAGTTCTTC. This gives the protein CASSPSGPFYNEQFF.

CDR3 region: CASSSRQGRISRNEQFF. The CDR3 nucleotides are TGTGCCAGCAGCTCAAGACAGGGTCGGATTTCTCGAAATGAGCAGTTCTTC. This chain connects TRBV7-9 to TRBJ2-1, with 7 bases lining up with TRBD1. Germline V lookup: CDR1 SEHNR, CDR2 FQNEAQ (reference sequence). The length of the CDR3 is 17 residues. V was clipped by 4 bases and J by 7 bases; unmatched bases: 16.

This rearrangement joins TRBV29-1 to TRBJ2-6; D is ambiguous. Germline V gene sequence: CDR1 SQVTM, CDR2 ANQGSEA. The V end lost 1 base, the J end lost 0 bases, and 4 bases lay between the germline ends. The CDR3 totals 14 residues. This chain's CDR3 is CSVEGDSGANVLTF. For the CDR3, the DNA is TGCAGCGTTGAAGGGGACTCTGGGGCCAACGTCCTGACTTTC. Full variable domain (remainder filled in from reference TRBV29-1 and TRBJ2-6): SAVISQKPSRDICQRGTSLTIQCQVDSQVTMMFWYRQQPGQSLTLIATANQGSEATYESGFVIDKFPISRPNLTFSTLTVSNMSPEDSSIYLCSVEGDSGANVLTFGAGSRLTVL.

This chain uses TRBV29-1 with TRBJ1-2; no reliable D call. Germline CDR1 is SQVTM and CDR2 is ANQGSEA. V shed 6 bases and J shed 4 bases, with 15 bases lying between them. The CDR3 contains 13 residues. CDR3 DNA sequence: TGCAGCGTCCGGACTGCTAAGGTCTATGGCTACACCTTC. Amino acids: CSVRTAKVYGYTF.

The V gene is TRBV6-5, the J gene TRBJ2-7; maybe TRBD1 (6 bases). V was shortened by 2 bases and J by 3 bases, with 8 bases between the two germline ends. Germline V gene data show CDR1 as MNHEY and CDR2 as SVGAGI. The length of the CDR3 is 13 residues. CDR3 amino acids: CASSYVTGYEQYF. CDR3 coding DNA: TGTGCCAGCAGTTACGTGACAGGCTACGAGCAGTACTTC.

V usage is TRBV5-1 and J usage is TRBJ2-7; the match to TRBD1 covers 7 bases. In germline, CDR1 is SGHRS, CDR2 YFSETQ. The CDR3 length is 16 residues. V was clipped by 0 bases and J by 2 bases; unmatched bases: 8. CDR3 loop: CASSLAVTGEPYEQYF. The CDR3 DNA sequence: TGCGCCAGCAGCTTGGCCGTCACAGGGGAACCCTACGAGCAGTACTTC.

The chain's CDR3 is CASSATGYEQYF. Here the CDR3 DNA reads TGCGCCAGCAGCGCGACAGGATACGAGCAGTACTTC. V and J are TRBV5-1 and TRBJ2-7; weak D call: TRBD1 (6 bases). The CDR3 runs 12 residues. Germline V CDR1 and CDR2: SGHRS, YFSETQ. Trimming stripped 4 bases from V and 4 bases from J, with 9 bases between. Full variable domain (missing parts from reference TRBV5-1 and TRBJ2-7): KAGVTQTPRYLIKTRGQQVTLSCSPISGHRSVSWYQQTPGQGLQFLFEYFSETQRNKGNFPGRFSGRQFSNSRSEMNVSTLELGDSALYLCASSATGYEQYFGPGTRLTVT.

The V call is TRBV5-5, the J call TRBJ2-1; TRBD2 might be the D (6 bases). V was shortened by 0 bases and J by 4 bases, with 14 bases between the two germline ends. Looked up from germline, CDR1 is SGHKS and CDR2 is YYEKEE (reference sequence). The CDR3 loop spans 16 amino acids. The CDR3 protein is CASSLALASGYNEQFF. The CDR3 coding sequence is TGTGCCAGCAGCTTGGCCCTCGCCAGCGGGTACAATGAGCAGTTCTTC.

The V gene is TRBV27, the J gene TRBJ1-5; D perhaps matches TRBD1 (6 bases). The CDR3 is 15 residues long. V was cut by 3 bases and J by 6 bases, with 15 bases left in between. CDR1 is MNHEY and CDR2 is SMNVEV in the germline V gene (reference sequence). The CDR3 sequence: CASSFDSGGGQPQHF. In nucleotides, the CDR3 is TGTGCCAGCAGTTTTGACTCGGGGGGCGGTCAGCCCCAGCATTTT.

V and J are TRBV9 and TRBJ2-2, with no clear D. The CDR3 runs 11 residues. Germline loops: CDR1 SGDLS, CDR2 YYNGEE. V was shortened by 7 bases and J by 2 bases, with 3 bases between the two germline ends. The CDR3 loop reads CASGNTGELFF. Here the CDR3 DNA reads TGTGCCAGCGGTAACACCGGGGAGCTGTTTTTT.

This chain connects TRBV22-1 to TRBJ1-2. TRBV22-1 is a pseudogene. This CDR3 spans 16 amino acids. CDR3 in DNA: TGTCCTGGGAGATTGTCCGAAGCGAGAAAGACCTATGGCTACACCTTC. Translated, it gives CPGRLSEARKTYGYTF.

The chain employs TRBV30 and TRBJ1-4, with D unresolved. Trimming took off 0 bases at V and 0 bases at J, with 5 bases between the two ends. Germline V gene sequence: CDR1 GTSNPN, CDR2 SVGIG (reference sequence). The CDR3 consists of 14 residues. The CDR3 reads CAWSVTTTNEKLFF. The CDR3 DNA reads TGTGCCTGGAGTGTGACAACAACTAATGAAAAACTGTTTTTT.

In regard to this clone: Other DNA sequences in the sample encode the same CDR3. The genes are TRBV6-5 and TRBJ2-5; D is unclear. CDR3 length equals 11 residues. V dropped 5 bases and J dropped 2 bases, with 3 bases sitting between them. Germline V gene sequence: CDR1 MNHEY, CDR2 SVGAGI. CDR3 sequence (DNA): TGTGCCAGCAGTGATCAAGAGACCCAGTACTTC. Amino acids: CASSDQETQYF.